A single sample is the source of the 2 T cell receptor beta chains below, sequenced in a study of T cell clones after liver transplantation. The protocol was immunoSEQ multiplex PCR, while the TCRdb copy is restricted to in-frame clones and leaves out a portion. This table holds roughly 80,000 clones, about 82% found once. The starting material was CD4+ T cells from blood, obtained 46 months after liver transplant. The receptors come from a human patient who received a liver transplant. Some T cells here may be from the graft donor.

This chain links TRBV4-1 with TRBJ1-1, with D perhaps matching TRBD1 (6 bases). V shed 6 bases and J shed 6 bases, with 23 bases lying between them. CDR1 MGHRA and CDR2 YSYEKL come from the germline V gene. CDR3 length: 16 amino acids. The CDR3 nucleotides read TGCGCCAGCAGTCATGCTCGAGGAGGACAGAGGGCTGAAGCTTTCTTT. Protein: CASSHARGGQRAEAFF.

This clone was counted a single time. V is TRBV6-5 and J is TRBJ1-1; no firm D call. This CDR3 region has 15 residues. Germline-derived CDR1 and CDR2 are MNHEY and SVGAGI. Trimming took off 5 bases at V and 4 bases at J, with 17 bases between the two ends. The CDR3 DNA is TGTGCCAGCAGTCCAAGACCGACCGGGGTCACTGAAGCTTTCTTT. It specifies CASSPRPTGVTEAFF.